These 9 T cell receptor beta chains were sequenced from one sample in a study of post-analysis software for immune sequencing data. Study-level findings and limits: Compared with controls, patients had more of roughly 5 TRBV segments, including TRBV5-6, TRBV5-1 and TRBV20-1.

Built from TCR beta cDNA, the libraries had unique molecular identifiers in them. TCRdb fed the PCR reads into MiXCR, producing one record per CDR3 protein. The profile shows around 770,000 distinct CDR3 sequences, under 60% of them singletons. For these receptors, no antigen is known. Specimen: blood. These receptor sequences come from a girl aged 5 to 17 with multiple sclerosis.

The J gene is TRBJ2-1, the V gene TRBV28; TRBD1 agrees at 7 bases. J gave up 7 bases and V 4 bases, and 13 bases lay outside the gene matches. The V gene's germline CDR1 is MDHEN and CDR2 SYDVKM. This CDR3 contains 16 residues. CDR3 sequence (DNA): TGTGCCAGCAGTTCCCTTACAGGGGCGTACACGAATGAGCAGTTCTTC. Protein sequence: CASSSLTGAYTNEQFF. Full variable domain (remainder filled in from reference TRBV28 and TRBJ2-1): DVKVTQSSRYLVKRTGEKVFLECVQDMDHENMFWYRQDPGLGLRLIYFSYDVKMKEKGDIPEGYSVSREKKERFSLILESASTNQTSMYLCASSSLTGAYTNEQFFGPGTRLTVL.

The V call is TRBV29-1, the J call TRBJ2-1; the D gene is possibly TRBD2 (5 bases). Trimming left V 5 bases short and J 5 bases short, with 16 bases between. Germline values: CDR1 SQVTM, CDR2 ANQGSEA. This CDR3 region has 14 residues. CDR3 protein: CSVLGLTRDNEQFF. CDR3 in DNA: TGCAGCGTTCTAGGATTAACTAGAGACAATGAGCAGTTCTTC.

The V and J genes are TRBV29-1 and TRBJ1-1, with unresolved D. Trimming took off 6 bases at V and 6 bases at J, with 14 bases between the two ends. Germline CDR1 and CDR2: SQVTM and ANQGSEA. This CDR3 is 12 amino acids long. DNA for the CDR3: TGCAGCGTGGACGGCGCGGTAGCTGAAGCTTTCTTT. Its protein product is CSVDGAVAEAFF.

This chain links TRBV2 with TRBJ2-7; TRBD2 aligns across 9 bases. The CDR3 is 17 residues long. The J segment lost 0 bases and the V segment lost 3 bases, leaving 9 bases of the junction unmatched. The germline CDR1 and CDR2 sequences are SNHLY and FYNNEI. The CDR3: CASSDIGGRAPSYEQYF. As DNA, the CDR3 is TGTGCCAGCAGTGACATCGGCGGGAGGGCCCCCTCCTACGAGCAGTACTTC.

V gene TRBV20-1 combines with J gene TRBJ2-7, with 10 bases fitting TRBD2. Trimming cost V 0 bases and J 0 bases; bases outside gene matches: 5. CDR1 DFQATT and CDR2 SNEGSKA come from the germline V gene (reference sequence). This CDR3 contains 16 residues. The CDR3: CSARDLAGVSSYEQYF. CDR3 sequence (DNA): TGCAGTGCTAGAGATCTAGCGGGAGTCAGCTCCTACGAGCAGTACTTC.

This chain links TRBV7-9 with TRBJ1-1, with 7 bases identical to TRBD1. Germline assignment: CDR1 SEHNR and CDR2 FQNEAQ (reference sequence). After removal of 4 bases from V and 1 base from J, the junction contained 15 bases not matched to a gene. There are 18 residues in the CDR3. For the CDR3, the DNA is TGTGCCAGCAGCTCCAGACAGGGACGGCGGAAGGGGAACACTGAAGCTTTCTTT. It specifies CASSSRQGRRKGNTEAFF. The variable domain in full, with the rest retrieved from reference TRBV7-9 and TRBJ1-1, is DTGVSQNPRHKITKRGQNVTFRCDPISEHNRLYWYRQTLGQGPEFLTYFQNEAQLEKSRLLSDRFSAERPKGSFSTLEIQRTEQGDSAMYLCASSSRQGRRKGNTEAFFGQGTRLTVV.

The rearrangement uses TRBV7-2 and TRBJ2-7; the D call may be TRBD1 or TRBD2 (5 bases each). The CDR3 extends over 14 amino acids. V lost 1 base and J lost 3, with 10 bases in between. Germline loops: CDR1 SGHTA, CDR2 FQGNSA. CDR3 in amino acids: CASSLVGTFYEQYF. The CDR3 nucleotides read TGTGCCAGCAGCTTAGTCGGGACGTTCTACGAGCAGTACTTC.

This clonotype was seen more than once but under ten times. The chain is built from TRBV6-2 or TRBV6-3 and TRBJ2-3; 9 positions match TRBD1. Germline loops: CDR1 MNHEY, CDR2 SVGEGT. This CDR3 has 15 residues. Trimming removed 5 bases from V and 3 bases from J; junction bases left unmatched: 6. The CDR3 sequence: CASSRRDRVTDTQYF. DNA of the CDR3: TGTGCCAGCAGTCGCCGGGACAGGGTGACAGATACGCAGTATTTT.

The chain uses TRBV7-9 and TRBJ1-5, with D unresolved. The germline V gene encodes CDR1 SEHNR and CDR2 FQNEAQ (reference sequence). The CDR3 loop spans 14 amino acids. V was shortened by 6 bases and J by 1 base, with 10 bases between the two germline ends. The CDR3 DNA sequence: TGTGCCAGCAGTTTCGAATACAGCAATCAGCCCCAGCATTTT. This gives the protein CASSFEYSNQPQHF.